This section outlines one TCR beta chain sequence together with its context. These data belong to a study of blood T cell repertoires in COVID-19. On the study more broadly: Samples representing acute and convalescent COVID-19 were sourced from the United States, Italy and Spain. From T cells, B-cell-depleted T cells, or PBMCs came the material, which was cDNA or gDNA.

Germline assignment: CDR1 SGHDT and CDR2 YYEEEE. With V trimmed by 4 bases and J by 7 bases, 14 bases remained unmatched. The CDR3 is 16 amino acids. Original processing methods: Amplification of reference gene primers was used by the study to estimate nucleated cell counts. TCRdb's table, derived via immunoSEQ multiplex PCR, lists solely in-frame clones and lacks some. That table gives V, J and clone size, and the DNA gave D and trimming. The sample records 150,000 or so clones, around nine tenths being singletons. The Seattle site enrolled patients during active infection and followed them longitudinally.

Sample: peripheral blood. The genes are TRBV5-6 and TRBJ2-7, with TRBD1 matching over 10 bases. This TCR was sampled from a woman in her seventies with COVID-19, enrolled during active disease. The CDR3 loop reads CASSGLTGGPYPEQYF. As DNA, the CDR3 is TGTGCCAGCAGCGGGCTGACAGGGGGCCCTTACCCAGAGCAGTACTTC.